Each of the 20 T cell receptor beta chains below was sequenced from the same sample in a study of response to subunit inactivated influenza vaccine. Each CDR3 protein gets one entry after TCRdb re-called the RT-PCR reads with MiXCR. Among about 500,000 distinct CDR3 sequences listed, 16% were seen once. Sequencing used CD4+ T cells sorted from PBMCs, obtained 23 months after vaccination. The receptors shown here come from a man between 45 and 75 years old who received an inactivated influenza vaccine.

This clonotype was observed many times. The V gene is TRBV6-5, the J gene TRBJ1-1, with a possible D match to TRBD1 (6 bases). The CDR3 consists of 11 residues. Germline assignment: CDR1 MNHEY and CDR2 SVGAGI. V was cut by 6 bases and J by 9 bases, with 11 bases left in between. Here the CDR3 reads CASSGGRKAFF. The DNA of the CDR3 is TGTGCCAGCAGCGGGGGGCGTAAAGCTTTCTTT.

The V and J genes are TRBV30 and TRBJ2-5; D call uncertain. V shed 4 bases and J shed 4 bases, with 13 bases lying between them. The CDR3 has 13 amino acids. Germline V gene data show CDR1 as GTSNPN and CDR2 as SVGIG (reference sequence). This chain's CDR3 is CAWNRSFRETQYF. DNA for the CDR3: TGTGCCTGGAATCGGTCGTTTAGAGAGACCCAGTACTTC.

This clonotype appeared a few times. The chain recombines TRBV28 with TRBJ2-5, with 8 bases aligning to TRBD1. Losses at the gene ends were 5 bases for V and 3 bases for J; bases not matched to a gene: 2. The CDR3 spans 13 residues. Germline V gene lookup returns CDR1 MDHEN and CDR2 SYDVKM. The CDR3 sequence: CASSQGAEETQYF. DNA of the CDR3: TGTGCCAGCAGTCAGGGGGCAGAAGAGACCCAGTACTTC.

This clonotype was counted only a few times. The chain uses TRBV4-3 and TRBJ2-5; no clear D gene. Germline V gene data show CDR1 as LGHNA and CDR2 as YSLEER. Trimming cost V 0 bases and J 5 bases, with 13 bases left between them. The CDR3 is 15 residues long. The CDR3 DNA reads TGCGCCAGCAGCCAAGATATCAGGCCCAGGGAGACCCAGTACTTC. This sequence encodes CASSQDIRPRETQYF.

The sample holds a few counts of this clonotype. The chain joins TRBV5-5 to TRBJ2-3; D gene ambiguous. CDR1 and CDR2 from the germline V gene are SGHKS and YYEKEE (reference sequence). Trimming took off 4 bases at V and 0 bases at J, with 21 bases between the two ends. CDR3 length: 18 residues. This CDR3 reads CASSGSLWATKSTDTQYF. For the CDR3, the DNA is TGTGCCAGCAGCGGATCCTTGTGGGCTACTAAGAGCACAGATACGCAGTATTTT.

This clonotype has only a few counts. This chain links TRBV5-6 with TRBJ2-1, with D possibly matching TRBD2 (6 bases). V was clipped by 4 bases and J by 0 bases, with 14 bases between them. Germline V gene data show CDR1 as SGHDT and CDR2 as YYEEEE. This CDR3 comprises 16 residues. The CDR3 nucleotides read TGTGCCAGCAGCCGGAATCTAGCGTTCTCCTACAATGAGCAGTTCTTC. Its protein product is CASSRNLAFSYNEQFF.

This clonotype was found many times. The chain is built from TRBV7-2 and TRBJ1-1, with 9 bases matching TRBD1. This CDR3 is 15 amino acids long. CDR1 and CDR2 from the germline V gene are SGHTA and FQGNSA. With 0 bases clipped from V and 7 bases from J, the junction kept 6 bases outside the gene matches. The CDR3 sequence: CASSLAPGTGSEAFF. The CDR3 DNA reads TGTGCCAGCAGCTTAGCGCCTGGGACAGGGAGTGAAGCTTTCTTT.

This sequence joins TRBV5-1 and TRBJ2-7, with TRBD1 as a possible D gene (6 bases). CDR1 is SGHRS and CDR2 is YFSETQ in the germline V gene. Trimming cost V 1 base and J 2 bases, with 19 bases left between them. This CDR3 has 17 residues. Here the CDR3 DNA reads TGCGCCAGCAGCTTGCGAGTGAGTCCGGGACAAACCTACGAGCAGTACTTC. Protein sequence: CASSLRVSPGQTYEQYF.

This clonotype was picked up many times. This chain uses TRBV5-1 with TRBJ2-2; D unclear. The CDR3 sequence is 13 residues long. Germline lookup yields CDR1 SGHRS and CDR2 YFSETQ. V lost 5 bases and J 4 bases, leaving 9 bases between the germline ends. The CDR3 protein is CASRPPGTGELFF. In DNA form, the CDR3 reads TGCGCCAGCAGGCCCCCCGGCACCGGGGAGCTGTTTTTT.

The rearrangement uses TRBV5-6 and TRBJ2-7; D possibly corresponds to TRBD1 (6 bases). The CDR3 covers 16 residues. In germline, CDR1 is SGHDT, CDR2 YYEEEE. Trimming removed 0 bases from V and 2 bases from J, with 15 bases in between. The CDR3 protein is CASSLVGGGPTYEQYF. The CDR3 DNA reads TGTGCCAGCAGCTTGGTAGGGGGTGGACCCACCTACGAGCAGTACTTC.

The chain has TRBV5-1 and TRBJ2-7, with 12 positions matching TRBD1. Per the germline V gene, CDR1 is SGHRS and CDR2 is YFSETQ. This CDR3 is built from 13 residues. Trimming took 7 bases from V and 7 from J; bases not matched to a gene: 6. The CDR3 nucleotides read TGCGCCAGCGGGACAGGGGGCGCGGGGGAGCAGTACTTC. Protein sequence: CASGTGGAGEQYF.

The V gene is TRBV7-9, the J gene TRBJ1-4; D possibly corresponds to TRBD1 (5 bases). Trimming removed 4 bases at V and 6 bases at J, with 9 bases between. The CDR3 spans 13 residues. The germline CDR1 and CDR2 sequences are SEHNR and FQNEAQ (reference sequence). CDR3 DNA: TGTGCCAGCAGCTCCGGGGGAGATGAAAAACTGTTTTTT. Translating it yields CASSSGGDEKLFF.

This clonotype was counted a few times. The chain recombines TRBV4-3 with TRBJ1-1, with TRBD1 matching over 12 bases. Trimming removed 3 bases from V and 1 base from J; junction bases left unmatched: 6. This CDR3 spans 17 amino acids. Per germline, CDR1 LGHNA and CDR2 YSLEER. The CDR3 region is CASSQSGTGGRNTEAFF. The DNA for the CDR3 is TGCGCCAGCAGCCAGTCCGGGACAGGGGGCCGGAACACTGAAGCTTTCTTT.

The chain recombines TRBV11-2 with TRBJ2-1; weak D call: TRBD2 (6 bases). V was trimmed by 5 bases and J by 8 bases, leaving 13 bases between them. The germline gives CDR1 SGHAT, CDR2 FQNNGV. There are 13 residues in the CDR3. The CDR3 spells CASSARLGHEQFF. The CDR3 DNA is TGTGCCAGCAGCGCTAGACTAGGCCATGAGCAGTTCTTC.

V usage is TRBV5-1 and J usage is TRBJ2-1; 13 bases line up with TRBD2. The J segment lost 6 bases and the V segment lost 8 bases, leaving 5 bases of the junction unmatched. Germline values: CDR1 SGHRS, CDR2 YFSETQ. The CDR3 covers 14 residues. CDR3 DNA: TGCGCCAGTAAGACTAGCGGGAGGATCAATGAGCAGTTCTTC. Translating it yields CASKTSGRINEQFF.

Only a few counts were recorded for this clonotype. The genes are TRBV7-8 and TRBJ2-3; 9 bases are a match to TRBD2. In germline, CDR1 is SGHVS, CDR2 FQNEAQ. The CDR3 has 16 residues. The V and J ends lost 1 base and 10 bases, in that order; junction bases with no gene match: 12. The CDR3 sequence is CASSLGRAGGSNAQYF. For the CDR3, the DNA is TGTGCCAGCAGCTTAGGCCGGGCGGGAGGGTCCAACGCGCAGTATTTT.

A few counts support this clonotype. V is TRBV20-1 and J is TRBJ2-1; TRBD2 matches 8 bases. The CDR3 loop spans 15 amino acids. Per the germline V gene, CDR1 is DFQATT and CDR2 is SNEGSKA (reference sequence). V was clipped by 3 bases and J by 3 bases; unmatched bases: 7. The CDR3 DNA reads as TGCAGTGCTAGCCCGGCGGGGGGCCTCTACAATGAGCAGTTCTTC. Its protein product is CSASPAGGLYNEQFF.

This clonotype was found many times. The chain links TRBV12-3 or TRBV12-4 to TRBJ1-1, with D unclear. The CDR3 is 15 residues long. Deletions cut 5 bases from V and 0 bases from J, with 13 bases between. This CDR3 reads CASSINAALNTEAFF. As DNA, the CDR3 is TGTGCCAGCAGTATTAACGCGGCCCTGAACACTGAAGCTTTCTTT.

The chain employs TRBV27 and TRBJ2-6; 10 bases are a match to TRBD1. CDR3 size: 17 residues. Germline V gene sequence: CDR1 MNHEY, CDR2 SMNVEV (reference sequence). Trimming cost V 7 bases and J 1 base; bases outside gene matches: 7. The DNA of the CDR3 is TGTGCCAGCATGTCCTGGACAGGGGGTTCTGGGGCCAACGTCCTGACTTTC. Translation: CASMSWTGGSGANVLTF. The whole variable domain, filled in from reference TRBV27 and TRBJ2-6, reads EAQVTQNPRYLITVTGKKLTVTCSQNMNHEYMSWYRQDPGLGLRQIYYSMNVEVTDKGDVPEGYKVSRKEKRNFPLILESPSPNQTSLYFCASMSWTGGSGANVLTFGAGSRLTVL.

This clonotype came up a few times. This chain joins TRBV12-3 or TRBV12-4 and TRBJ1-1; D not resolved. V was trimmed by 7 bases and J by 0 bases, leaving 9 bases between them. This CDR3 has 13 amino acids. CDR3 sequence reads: CASTLQVNTEAFF. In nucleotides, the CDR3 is TGTGCCAGCACTCTCCAGGTGAACACTGAAGCTTTCTTT.